These 18 T cell receptor beta chains were all obtained from the same sample, sequenced in a study of blood T cell repertoires in COVID-19 (dated by TCRdb to about 2020). The library relied on the immunoSEQ multiplex PCR assay. This immuneACCESS table, as held by TCRdb, lists in-frame sequences with V and J called but not all clones. Of the missing ones, under half trace to an unresolved V gene in checked studies; the others have no known cause. The sample table shows about 170,000 clones, and roughly 86% are seen once. 2.5% to 4% of the sample is taken by the ten largest. The sequencing sample was made of peripheral blood. Every receptor here comes from a man in his 70s with acute or convalescent COVID-19.

The rearrangement uses TRBV15 and TRBJ1-2; D not certain. Germline values: CDR1 LNHNV, CDR2 YYDKDF (reference sequence). Trimming left V 0 bases short and J 2 bases short, with 4 bases between. The CDR3 runs 13 residues. CDR3 nucleotide sequence: TGTGCCACCAGCAGAGAACAGAACTATGGCTACACCTTC. This sequence encodes CATSREQNYGYTF.

The chain is built from TRBV12-3 or TRBV12-4 and TRBJ2-1; D not certain. The CDR3 is 13 amino acids. With 3 bases removed from V and 12 bases from J, the gap between germline ends came to 15 bases. DNA for the CDR3: TGTGCCAGCAGTTTCTCCCTTCCCGCGAGGCAGTTCTTC. Encoded protein: CASSFSLPARQFF.

The rearrangement uses TRBV29-1 and TRBJ1-3; D is ambiguous. The CDR3 runs to 13 residues. Germline-derived CDR1 and CDR2 are SQVTM and ANQGSEA. The germline V and J ends were trimmed by 4 bases and 0 bases, with 7 bases remaining between them. The CDR3: CSVGSVSGNTIYF. CDR3 coding DNA: TGCAGCGTTGGGAGTGTCTCTGGAAACACCATATATTTT.

The rearrangement uses TRBV5-1 and TRBJ1-1; 9 positions match TRBD1. Trimming took 3 bases from V and 5 from J; bases not matched to a gene: 5. CDR1 SGHRS and CDR2 YFSETQ come from the germline V gene. This CDR3 contains 14 residues. This chain's CDR3 is CASSSQGANTEAFF. DNA for the CDR3: TGCGCCAGCAGCTCACAGGGGGCGAATACTGAAGCTTTCTTT.

The CDR3 spells CASSQWDEGVVAGVGLSSYEQYF. The CDR3 DNA reads TGTGCCAGCAGCCAATGGGACGAGGGAGTGGTAGCGGGAGTGGGGCTTAGCTCCTACGAGCAGTACTTC. The rearrangement links TRBV14 to TRBJ2-7; 9 nucleotides match TRBD2. The length of the CDR3 is 23 residues. The V gene end was trimmed by 2 bases and the J gene end by 0 bases; junction bases not matched to a gene: 26. Per germline, CDR1 SGHDN and CDR2 FVKESK.

This sequence joins TRBV28 and TRBJ2-1; 9 nucleotides line up with TRBD2. V lost 3 bases and J lost 7; bases outside the gene matches: 13. Germline V gene data show CDR1 as MDHEN and CDR2 as SYDVKM. This CDR3 spans 17 amino acids. The CDR3 nucleotides are TGTGCCAGCAGTTTGGACCTGGCGGGAGGGCCCGGGAATGAGCAGTTCTTC. Translated: CASSLDLAGGPGNEQFF.

The chain employs TRBV7-2 and TRBJ2-1, with 14 bases lining up with TRBD2. The length of the CDR3 is 17 residues. Per germline, CDR1 SGHTA and CDR2 FQGNSA. Unmatched junction bases numbered 4, after V lost 1 base and J lost 5 bases. The DNA of the CDR3 is TGTGCCAGCAGCTTAGTCGGGACTAGCGGGGGCCACAATGAGCAGTTCTTC. Amino acid sequence: CASSLVGTSGGHNEQFF. Full variable domain (rest looked up from reference TRBV7-2 and TRBJ2-1): GAGVSQSPSNKVTEKGKDVELRCDPISGHTALYWYRQSLGQGLEFLIYFQGNSAPDKSGLPSDRFSAERTGGSVSTLTIQRTQQEDSAVYLCASSLVGTSGGHNEQFFGPGTRLTVL.

The chain carries TRBV20-1 and TRBJ2-7; D remains ambiguous. The CDR3 has 11 residues. Per germline, CDR1 DFQATT and CDR2 SNEGSKA (reference sequence). V lost 7 bases and J lost 6, with 13 bases in between. The CDR3 DNA reads TGCAGTGTAACCTACAGCAGCGAGCAGTACTTC. Translation gives CSVTYSSEQYF.

The chain employs TRBV10-2 and TRBJ1-6; 7 bases are a match to TRBD1. In germline, CDR1 is WSHSY, CDR2 SAAADI. CDR3 length: 15 residues. The ends lost 4 bases at V and 6 bases at J; junction bases unmatched: 6. Here the CDR3 DNA reads TGCGCCAGCAGTGCCCGGACAGGTTCTAATTCACCCCTCCACTTT. Protein: CASSARTGSNSPLHF.

The chain employs TRBV6-6 and TRBJ2-7, with D perhaps TRBD1 (5 bases). Trimming cost V 0 bases and J 3 bases, with 9 bases left between them. Germline-derived CDR1 and CDR2 are MNHNY and SVGAGI (reference sequence). The CDR3 loop spans 14 amino acids. The CDR3 DNA reads as TGTGCCAGCAGTTACTCGGGCAGGGACTACGAGCAGTACTTC. It codes for CASSYSGRDYEQYF.

The genes are TRBV27 and TRBJ2-1; D is unclear. The CDR3 has 13 amino acids. Looked up from germline, CDR1 is MNHEY and CDR2 is SMNVEV (reference sequence). V lost 3 bases and J lost 6, with 9 bases in between. The DNA for the CDR3 is TGTGCCAGCAGTTTTTTGTTGGCCAATGAGCAGTTCTTC. Translating it yields CASSFLLANEQFF.

This clone showed up just once. This chain joins TRBV10-3 and TRBJ2-2, with 11 bases aligning to TRBD2. The V gene's germline CDR1 is ENHRY and CDR2 SYGVKD. J gave up 4 bases and V 0 bases, and 1 base lay outside the gene matches. This CDR3 spans 16 amino acids. In nucleotides, the CDR3 is TGTGCCATCAGTGAGTCGCTAGCGGGAGGCACCGGGGAGCTGTTTTTT. It is translated as CAISESLAGGTGELFF.

The gene calls are TRBV7-6 and TRBJ1-2; 8 bases agree with TRBD1. CDR1 SGHVS and CDR2 FNYEAQ come from the germline V gene. V was pared by 5 bases and J by 2 bases, with 4 bases of the junction left unmatched. This CDR3 is 14 amino acids long. Here the CDR3 DNA reads TGTGCCAGCAGCCCCCCAGGGGGCAACTATGGCTACACCTTC. This encodes CASSPPGGNYGYTF.

The chain joins TRBV25-1 to TRBJ2-5, with D perhaps TRBD2 (6 bases). The CDR3 contains 13 residues. V lost 6 bases and J 5 bases, leaving 13 bases between the germline ends. CDR1 is MGHDK, CDR2 SYGVNS, per germline. CDR3 sequence (DNA): TGTGCCAGCAGCCTTCACGGAGGGGAGACCCAGTACTTC. It encodes CASSLHGGETQYF. The full variable domain, rest sourced from reference TRBV25-1 and TRBJ2-5, is EADIYQTPRYLVIGTGKKITLECSQTMGHDKMYWYQQDPGMELHLIHYSYGVNSTEKGDLSSESTVSRIRTEHFPLTLESARPSHTSQYLCASSLHGGETQYFGPGTRLLVL.

The chain joins TRBV4-3 to TRBJ1-3, with D possibly matching TRBD1 (5 bases). There are 18 residues in the CDR3. V was trimmed by 2 bases and J by 0 bases, leaving 17 bases between them. The germline CDR1 and CDR2 sequences are LGHNA and YSLEER. DNA for the CDR3: TGCGCCAGCAGCCAAAATCCTTCAGGAGGGGCCTCTGGAAACACCATATATTTT. This codes for CASSQNPSGGASGNTIYF.

The chain uses TRBV3-1 (or the pseudogene TRBV3-2) and TRBJ2-7; TRBD2 matches 8 bases. J was trimmed by 6 bases and V by 3 bases; bases with no gene match: 10. Germline loops: CDR1 LGHDT, CDR2 YNNKEL (reference sequence). The CDR3 is made up of 15 amino acids. The chain's CDR3 is CASSHSPGLEFEQYF. CDR3 DNA: TGTGCCAGCAGCCATTCCCCGGGACTAGAGTTCGAGCAGTACTTC.

V is TRBV6-5 and J is TRBJ1-6, with D unresolved. The CDR3 is 12 amino acids. V lost 7 bases, J lost 7 bases, and 8 bases lay in between. Looked up from germline, CDR1 is MNHEY and CDR2 is SVGAGI. CDR3 sequence: CASTLRNSPLHF. In DNA form, the CDR3 reads TGTGCCAGCACGCTGAGGAATTCACCCCTCCACTTT.

The chain uses TRBV3-1 (or the pseudogene TRBV3-2) and TRBJ2-7; D is uncertain. The CDR3 contains 11 residues. V was clipped by 4 bases and J by 2 bases, with 3 bases between them. CDR1 is LGHDT, CDR2 YNNKEL, per germline (reference sequence). The CDR3 loop is CASSRTYEQYF. CDR3 coding DNA: TGTGCCAGCAGCCGTACCTACGAGCAGTACTTC.